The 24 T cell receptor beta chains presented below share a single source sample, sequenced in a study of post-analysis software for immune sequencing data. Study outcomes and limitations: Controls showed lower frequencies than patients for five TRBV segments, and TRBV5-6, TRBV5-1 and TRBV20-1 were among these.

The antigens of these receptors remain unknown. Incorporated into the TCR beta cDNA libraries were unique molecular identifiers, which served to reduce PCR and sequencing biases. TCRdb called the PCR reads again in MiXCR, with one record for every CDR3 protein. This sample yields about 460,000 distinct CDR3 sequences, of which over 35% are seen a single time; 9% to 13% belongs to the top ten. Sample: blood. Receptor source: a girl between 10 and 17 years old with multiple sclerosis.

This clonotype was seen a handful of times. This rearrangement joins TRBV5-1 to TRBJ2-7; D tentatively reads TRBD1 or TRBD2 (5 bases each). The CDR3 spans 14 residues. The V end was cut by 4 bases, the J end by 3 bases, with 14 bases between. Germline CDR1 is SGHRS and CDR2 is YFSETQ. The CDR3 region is CASSPRGAGYEQYF. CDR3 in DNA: TGCGCCAGCAGCCCCCGAGGGGCAGGCTACGAGCAGTACTTC.

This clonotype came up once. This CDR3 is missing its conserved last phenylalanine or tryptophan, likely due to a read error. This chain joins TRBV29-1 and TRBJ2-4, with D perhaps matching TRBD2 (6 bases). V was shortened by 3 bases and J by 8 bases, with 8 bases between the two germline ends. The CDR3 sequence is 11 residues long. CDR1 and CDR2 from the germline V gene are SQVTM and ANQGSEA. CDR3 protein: CSVEERDIQYC. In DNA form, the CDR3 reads TGCAGCGTTGAGGAGCGGGACATTCAGTACTGC.

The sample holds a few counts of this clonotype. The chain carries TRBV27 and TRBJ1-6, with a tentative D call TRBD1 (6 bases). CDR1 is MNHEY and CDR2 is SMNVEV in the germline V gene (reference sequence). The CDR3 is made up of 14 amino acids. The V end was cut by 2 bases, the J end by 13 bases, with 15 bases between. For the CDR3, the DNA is TGTGCCAGCAGTTTACGAGTTGGGGGCCAGCCCCTCCACTTT. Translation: CASSLRVGGQPLHF.

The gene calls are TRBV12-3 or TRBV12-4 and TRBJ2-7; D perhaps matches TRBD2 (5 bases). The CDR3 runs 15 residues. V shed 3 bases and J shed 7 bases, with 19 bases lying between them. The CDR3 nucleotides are TGTGCCAGCAGTTTCTTCCCGGGAAGGCGTCGAGAGCAGTACTTC. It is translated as CASSFFPGRRREQYF.

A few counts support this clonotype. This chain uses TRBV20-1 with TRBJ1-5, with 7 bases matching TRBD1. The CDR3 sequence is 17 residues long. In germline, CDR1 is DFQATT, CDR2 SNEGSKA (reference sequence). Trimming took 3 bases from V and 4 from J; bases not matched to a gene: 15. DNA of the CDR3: TGCAGTGCTAGTCCCTTGCAGGGGGGTATGGGTAATCAGCCCCAGCATTTT. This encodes CSASPLQGGMGNQPQHF.

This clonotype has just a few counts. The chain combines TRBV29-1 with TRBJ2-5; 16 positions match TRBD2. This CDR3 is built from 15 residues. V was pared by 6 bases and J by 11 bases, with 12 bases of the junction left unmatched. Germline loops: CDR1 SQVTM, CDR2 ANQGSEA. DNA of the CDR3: TGCAGCGTCGGGGGACTAGCGGGAGGGCCCGGTGAGCAGTACTTC. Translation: CSVGGLAGGPGEQYF.

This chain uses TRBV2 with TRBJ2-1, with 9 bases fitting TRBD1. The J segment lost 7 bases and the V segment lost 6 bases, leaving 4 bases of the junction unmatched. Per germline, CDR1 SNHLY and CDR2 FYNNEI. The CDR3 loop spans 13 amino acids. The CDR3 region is CASRYRGRNEQFF. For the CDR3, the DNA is TGTGCCAGCAGGTACAGGGGGCGAAATGAGCAGTTCTTC.

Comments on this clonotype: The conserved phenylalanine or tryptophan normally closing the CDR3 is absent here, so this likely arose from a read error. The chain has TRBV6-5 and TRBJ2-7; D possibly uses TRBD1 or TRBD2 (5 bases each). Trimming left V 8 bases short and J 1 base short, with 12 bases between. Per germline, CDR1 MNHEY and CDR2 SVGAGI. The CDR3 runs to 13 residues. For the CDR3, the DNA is TGTGCCAGCCACGGGACCCTATCCTACGAGCAGTACTTA. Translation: CASHGTLSYEQYL.

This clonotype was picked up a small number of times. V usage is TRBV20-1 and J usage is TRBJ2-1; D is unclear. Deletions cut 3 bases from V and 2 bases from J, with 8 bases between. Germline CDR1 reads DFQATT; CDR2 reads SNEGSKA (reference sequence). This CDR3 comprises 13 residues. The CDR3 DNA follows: TGCAGTGCTAGTTACAAAACCTACAATGAGCAGTTCTTC. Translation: CSASYKTYNEQFF.

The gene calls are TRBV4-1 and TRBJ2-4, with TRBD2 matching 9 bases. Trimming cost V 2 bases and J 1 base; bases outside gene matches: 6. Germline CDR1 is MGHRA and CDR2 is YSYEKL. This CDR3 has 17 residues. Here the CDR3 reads CASSQPTSGRAKNIQYF. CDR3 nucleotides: TGCGCCAGCAGCCAACCGACTAGCGGTAGGGCCAAAAACATTCAGTACTTC.

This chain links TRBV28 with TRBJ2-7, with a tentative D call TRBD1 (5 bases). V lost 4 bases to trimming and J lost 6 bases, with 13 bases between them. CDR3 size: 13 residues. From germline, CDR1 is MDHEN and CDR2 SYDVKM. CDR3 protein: CASSSTGSREQYF. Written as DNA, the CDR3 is TGTGCCAGCAGTTCCACAGGTTCCCGCGAGCAGTACTTC.

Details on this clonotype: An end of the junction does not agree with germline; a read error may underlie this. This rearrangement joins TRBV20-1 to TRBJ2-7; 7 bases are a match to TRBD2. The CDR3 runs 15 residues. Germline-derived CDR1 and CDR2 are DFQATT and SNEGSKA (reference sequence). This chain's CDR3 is CSARDPSGATYGQYF. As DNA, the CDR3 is TGCAGTGCTAGAGATCCGAGCGGGGCCACCTACGGGCAGTACTTC.

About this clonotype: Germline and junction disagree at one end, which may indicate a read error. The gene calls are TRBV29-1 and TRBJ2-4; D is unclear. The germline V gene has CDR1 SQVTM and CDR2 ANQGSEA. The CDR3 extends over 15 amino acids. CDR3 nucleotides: TGCAGCGTTGAAAAGCCAACCGACGCATCAAACGTTCAGTACTTC. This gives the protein CSVEKPTDASNVQYF.

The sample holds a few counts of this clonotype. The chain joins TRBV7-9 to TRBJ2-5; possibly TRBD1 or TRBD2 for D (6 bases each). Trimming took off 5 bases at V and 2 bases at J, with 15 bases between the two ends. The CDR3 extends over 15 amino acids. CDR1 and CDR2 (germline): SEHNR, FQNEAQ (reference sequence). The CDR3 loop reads CASSLSRGTQETQYF. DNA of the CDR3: TGTGCCAGCAGCCTATCGAGGGGGACTCAAGAGACCCAGTACTTC.

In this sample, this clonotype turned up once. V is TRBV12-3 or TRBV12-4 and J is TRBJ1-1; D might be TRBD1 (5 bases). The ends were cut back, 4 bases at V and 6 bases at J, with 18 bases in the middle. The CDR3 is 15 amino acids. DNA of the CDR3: TGTGCCAGCAGTTCTCCGGGACGGGGATCGTCTGAAGCTTTCTTT. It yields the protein CASSSPGRGSSEAFF.

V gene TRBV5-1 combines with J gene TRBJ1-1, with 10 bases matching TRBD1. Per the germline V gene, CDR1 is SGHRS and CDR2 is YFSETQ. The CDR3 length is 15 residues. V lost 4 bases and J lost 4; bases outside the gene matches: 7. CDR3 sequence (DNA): TGCGCCAGCAGCGAAAGGACAGGGGGTTTCACTGAAGCTTTCTTT. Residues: CASSERTGGFTEAFF.

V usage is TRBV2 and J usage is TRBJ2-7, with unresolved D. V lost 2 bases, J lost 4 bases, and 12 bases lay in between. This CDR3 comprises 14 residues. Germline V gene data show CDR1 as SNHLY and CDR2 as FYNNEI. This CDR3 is CASSESSRDYEQYF. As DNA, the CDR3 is TGTGCCAGCAGTGAAAGTTCAAGGGATTACGAGCAGTACTTC.

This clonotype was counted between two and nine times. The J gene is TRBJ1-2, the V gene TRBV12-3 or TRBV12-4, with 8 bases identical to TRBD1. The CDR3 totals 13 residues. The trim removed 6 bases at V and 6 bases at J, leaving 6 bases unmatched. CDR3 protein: CASSANRGNGYTF. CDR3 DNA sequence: TGTGCCAGCAGCGCGAACAGGGGGAATGGCTACACCTTC.

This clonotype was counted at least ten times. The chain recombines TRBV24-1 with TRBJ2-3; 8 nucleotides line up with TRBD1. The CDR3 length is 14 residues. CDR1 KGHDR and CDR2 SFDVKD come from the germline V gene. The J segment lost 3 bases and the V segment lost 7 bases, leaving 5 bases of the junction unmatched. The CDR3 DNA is TGTGCCACCAGAGGACAGGGTGGAACAGATACGCAGTATTTT. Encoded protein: CATRGQGGTDTQYF.

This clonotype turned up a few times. The CDR3 DNA reads TGCGCCAGCAGCTTGGTGGTAGCGGGAGATGGTACGCAGTATTTT. This gives the protein CASSLVVAGDGTQYF. V and J are TRBV5-1 and TRBJ2-3; the match to TRBD2 covers 9 bases. The length of the CDR3 is 15 residues. Germline CDR1 is SGHRS and CDR2 is YFSETQ. V shed 0 bases, J shed 8 bases, and the junction held 7 bases outside the gene matches.

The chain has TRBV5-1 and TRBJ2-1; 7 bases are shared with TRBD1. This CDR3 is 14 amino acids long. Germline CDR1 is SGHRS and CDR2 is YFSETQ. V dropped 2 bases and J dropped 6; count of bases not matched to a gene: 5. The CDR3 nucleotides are TGCGCCAGCAGCTTAGGGACAGCCTCCAATGAGCAGTTCTTC. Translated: CASSLGTASNEQFF.

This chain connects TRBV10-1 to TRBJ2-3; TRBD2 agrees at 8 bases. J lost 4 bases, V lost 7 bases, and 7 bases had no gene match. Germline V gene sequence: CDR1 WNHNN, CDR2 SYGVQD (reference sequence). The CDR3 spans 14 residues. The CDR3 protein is CASKAGVLSDTQYF. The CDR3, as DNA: TGCGCCAGCAAAGCGGGAGTTCTATCAGATACGCAGTATTTT.

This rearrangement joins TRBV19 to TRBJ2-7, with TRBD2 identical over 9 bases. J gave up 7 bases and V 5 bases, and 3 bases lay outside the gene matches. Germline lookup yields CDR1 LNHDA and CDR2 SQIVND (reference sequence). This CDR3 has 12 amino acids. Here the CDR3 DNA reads TGTGCCAGTAGTCCTCTAGCGGGAGAGCAGTACTTC. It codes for CASSPLAGEQYF.

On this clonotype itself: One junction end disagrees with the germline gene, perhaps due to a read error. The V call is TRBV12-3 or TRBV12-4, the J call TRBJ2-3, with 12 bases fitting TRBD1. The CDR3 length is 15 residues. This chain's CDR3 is CASSFGTGGADMQYF. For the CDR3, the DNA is TGTGCCAGCAGTTTTGGGACAGGGGGCGCAGATATGCAGTATTTT.